These T cell receptor beta chains were read from a single sample in a study of shared clonotypes between healthy human individuals. Sequencing used immunoSEQ multiplex PCR; TCRdb keeps in-frame clones, though not all of them. The sample contains about 1,800,000 clones, roughly 94% of which appear only once. Sequencing was done on a sample of naive CD8+ T cells sorted from blood. All receptors come from a young man in good health. Each CDR3 is given with its conserved first and last residue. Each record gives: D gene, V gene, clone size, J gene, CDR3 protein, CDR3 DNA. D genes are given only for firm matches. Clone size is stated in some rows and not others, as once, few, many or a class when expanded.

D: TRBD2; V: TRBV13; size: once; J: TRBJ2-7; CDR3: CASSFSSGDSYEQYF; DNA: TGTGCCAGCAGCTTCTCTAGCGGGGATTCCTACGAGCAGTACTTC
D: NA; V: TRBV28; size: once; J: TRBJ1-5; CDR3: CASTSFPLPQHF; DNA: TGTGCCAGCACCTCGTTCCCCCTACCCCAGCATTTT
D: TRBD2; V: TRBV6-4; size: NA; J: TRBJ2-1; CDR3: CARSEFGLAGANNEQFF; DNA: TGTGCCAGGAGCGAGTTCGGACTAGCGGGGGCCAACAATGAGCAGTTCTTC
D: NA; V: TRBV13; size: NA; J: TRBJ2-7; CDR3: CASSFRGQYEQYF; DNA: TGTGCCAGCAGTTTCCGGGGCCAATACGAGCAGTACTTC
D: NA; V: TRBV7-9; size: NA; J: TRBJ1-5; CDR3: CASSLGASNQPQHF; DNA: TGTGCCAGCAGTTTGGGGGCGAGCAATCAGCCCCAGCATTTT
D: NA; V: TRBV13; size: NA; J: TRBJ2-1; CDR3: CASSLVGGTHREQFF; DNA: TGTGCCAGCAGCTTAGTCGGCGGGACGCATCGTGAGCAGTTCTTC
D: NA; V: TRBV7-9; size: NA; J: TRBJ1-1; CDR3: CASSQVGALWTEAFF; DNA: TGTGCCAGCAGCCAAGTAGGGGCATTGTGGACTGAAGCTTTCTTT
D: NA; V: TRBV4-1; size: NA; J: TRBJ2-5; CDR3: CASSDRDTVGQTQYF; DNA: TGCGCCAGCAGCGACCGGGATACGGTGGGGCAGACCCAGTACTTC
D: TRBD1; V: TRBV27; size: once; J: TRBJ1-5; CDR3: CASTSTGSNQPQHF; DNA: TGTGCCAGCACCTCGACAGGGAGCAATCAGCCCCAGCATTTT
D: NA; V: TRBV2; size: NA; J: TRBJ1-3; CDR3: CASSVDGSSGNTIYF; DNA: TGTGCCAGCAGTGTCGATGGGAGCTCTGGAAACACCATATATTTT
D: NA; V: TRBV4-3; size: NA; J: TRBJ2-3; CDR3: CASSQSGATDTQYF; DNA: TGCGCCAGCAGCCAATCAGGTGCCACAGATACGCAGTATTTT
D: TRBD1; V: TRBV7-9; size: NA; J: TRBJ2-6; CDR3: CASSPPDRVEISGANVLTF; DNA: TGTGCCAGCAGCCCCCCGGACAGGGTTGAGATCTCTGGGGCCAACGTCCTGACTTTC
D: TRBD2; V: TRBV9; size: once; J: TRBJ2-3; CDR3: CASSLGLALDTQYF; DNA: TGTGCCAGCAGCCTGGGACTAGCTCTAGATACGCAGTATTTT
D: NA; V: TRBV5-4; size: NA; J: TRBJ2-3; CDR3: CASSLETVGTDTQYF; DNA: TGTGCCAGCAGCTTGGAGACAGTCGGCACAGATACGCAGTATTTT
D: NA; V: TRBV28; size: NA; J: TRBJ1-1; CDR3: CASSFTAGLNTEAFF; DNA: TGTGCCAGCAGTTTTACGGCAGGGCTGAACACTGAAGCTTTCTTT
D: TRBD2; V: TRBV9; size: NA; J: TRBJ2-3; CDR3: CASSVRAGGLTDTQYF; DNA: TGTGCCAGCAGCGTACGGGCGGGGGGGCTCACAGATACGCAGTATTTT
D: NA; V: TRBV9; size: NA; J: TRBJ1-1; CDR3: CASSTDTNTEAFF; DNA: TGTGCCAGCAGCACAGACACTAACACTGAAGCTTTCTTT
D: TRBD1; V: TRBV5-5; size: NA; J: TRBJ2-7; CDR3: CASSLGQGNSYEQYF; DNA: TGTGCCAGCAGCTTGGGACAGGGTAACTCCTACGAGCAGTACTTC
D: NA; V: TRBV2; size: NA; J: TRBJ2-3; CDR3: CASMGLGTDTQYF; DNA: TGTGCCAGCATGGGACTCGGCACAGATACGCAGTATTTT
D: NA; V: TRBV5-1; size: NA; J: TRBJ1-3; CDR3: CASTSDGGNTIYF; DNA: TGCGCCAGCACCTCGGACGGAGGAAACACCATATATTTT
D: NA; V: TRBV9; size: NA; J: TRBJ2-1; CDR3: CASSVGGGQGNEQFF; DNA: TGTGCCAGCAGCGTAGGTGGGGGGCAGGGCAATGAGCAGTTCTTC
D: TRBD2; V: TRBV7-7; size: NA; J: TRBJ2-7; CDR3: CASSLNRLALGEQYF; DNA: TGTGCTAGCAGCTTAAATAGACTAGCGTTAGGCGAGCAGTACTTC
D: NA; V: TRBV6-5; size: NA; J: TRBJ2-5; CDR3: CASSYGVTQYF; DNA: TGTGCCAGCAGTTACGGCGTTACCCAGTACTTC
D: NA; V: TRBV6-5; size: NA; J: TRBJ2-7; CDR3: CASSYGNYEQYF; DNA: TGTGCCAGCAGTTATGGGAACTACGAGCAGTACTTC
D: NA; V: TRBV7-8; size: NA; J: TRBJ2-1; CDR3: CASSRGERQFF; DNA: TGTGCCAGCAGCCGTGGGGAGCGGCAGTTCTTC
D: TRBD2; V: TRBV7-9; size: NA; J: TRBJ2-2; CDR3: CASSFLAGDLGELFF; DNA: TGTGCCAGCAGCTTTCTAGCGGGAGATCTCGGGGAGCTGTTTTTT
D: TRBD1; V: TRBV4-3; size: NA; J: TRBJ2-7; CDR3: CASSQRQGAFNEQYF; DNA: TGCGCCAGCAGCCAACGACAGGGGGCGTTCAACGAGCAGTATTTC
D: NA; V: TRBV9; size: once; J: TRBJ2-7; CDR3: CASSVEGTPYEQYF; DNA: TGTGCCAGCAGCGTAGAAGGGACACCCTACGAGCAGTACTTC
D: NA; V: TRBV27; size: few; J: TRBJ2-7; CDR3: CASRDSSYEQYF; DNA: TGTGCCAGCAGAGACAGCTCCTACGAGCAGTACTTC
D: TRBD2; V: TRBV7-9; size: NA; J: TRBJ2-2; CDR3: CASRSPGLAGMNTGELFF; DNA: TGTGCCAGCAGATCACCGGGACTAGCGGGGATGAACACCGGGGAGCTGTTTTTT
D: TRBD1; V: TRBV27; size: NA; J: TRBJ2-3; CDR3: CASSLTGPHTDTQYF; DNA: TGTGCCAGCAGTTTGACAGGGCCCCACACAGATACGCAGTATTTT
D: TRBD1; V: TRBV5-1; size: NA; J: TRBJ2-7; CDR3: CASSMGQGRSYEQYF; DNA: TGCGCCAGCAGCATGGGACAGGGGAGATCCTACGAGCAGTACTTC
D: NA; V: TRBV9; size: once; J: TRBJ1-6; CDR3: CASSQAGSPLHF; DNA: TGTGCCAGCAGCCAGGCCGGATCACCCCTCCACTTT
D: TRBD2; V: TRBV6-6; size: NA; J: TRBJ2-7; CDR3: CASRWDYYEQYF; DNA: TGTGCCAGCAGATGGGACTACTACGAGCAGTACTTC
D: NA; V: TRBV9; size: once; J: TRBJ2-5; CDR3: CASSASLAVETQYF; DNA: TGTGCCAGCAGCGCCTCACTAGCTGTGGAGACCCAGTACTTC
D: NA; V: TRBV9; size: NA; J: TRBJ2-6; CDR3: CASSAGTPSSGANVLTF; DNA: TGTGCCAGCAGCGCTGGGACTCCCAGCTCTGGGGCCAACGTCCTGACTTTC
D: TRBD2; V: TRBV7-9; size: NA; J: TRBJ2-7; CDR3: CASSSSEREGYEQYF; DNA: TGTGCCAGCAGCTCTAGTGAGCGGGAGGGTTACGAGCAGTACTTC
D: TRBD2; V: TRBV7-8; size: NA; J: TRBJ2-7; CDR3: CASSSTSGLYEQYF; DNA: TGTGCCAGCAGCTCGACTAGCGGCCTGTACGAGCAGTACTTC
D: NA; V: TRBV6-1; size: NA; J: TRBJ2-7; CDR3: CASSDPTAFPYEQYF; DNA: TGTGCCAGCAGTGACCCGACAGCCTTTCCCTACGAGCAGTACTTC
D: NA; V: TRBV11-2; size: NA; J: TRBJ1-4; CDR3: CASSLAGELFF; DNA: TGTGCCAGCAGCCTCGCCGGGGAACTGTTTTTT
D: NA; V: TRBV6-4; size: NA; J: TRBJ2-7; CDR3: CASSAFAGYEQYF; DNA: TGTGCCAGCAGTGCTTTCGCCGGGTACGAGCAGTACTTC
D: TRBD1; V: TRBV5-1; size: NA; J: TRBJ2-7; CDR3: CASSQQGAYEQYF; DNA: TGCGCCAGCAGCCAGCAGGGGGCGTACGAGCAGTACTTC
D: NA; V: TRBV11-2; size: few; J: TRBJ2-7; CDR3: CASSLASYEQYF; DNA: TGTGCCAGCAGCTTAGCCTCCTACGAGCAGTACTTC